This T cell receptor beta chain was retrieved from a study of memory CD4+ T cells and cytomegalovirus serostatus. Assay: immunoSEQ multiplex PCR; the TCRdb copy retains only in-frame clones and omits some. The sample includes some 52,000 clones, over 70% of them seen just once. This CDR3 has 14 residues. CDR1 and CDR2 (germline): MGHRA, YSYEKL. The V segment lost 6 bases and the J segment 6 bases; nucleotides outside the gene matches: 7. Single viable CD3+CD4+CD8-CD45RO+ cells were sorted as the memory CD4+ T cells. The receptor's source is an adult in good health and CMV-seropositive. Material for sequencing was memory CD4+ T cells from blood. The gene calls are TRBV4-1 and TRBJ1-4; 7 bases line up with TRBD1. CDR3 DNA: TGCGCCAGCAGTCGAACAGGGGCTCATGAAAAACTGTTTTTT. This codes for CASSRTGAHEKLFF.